One and the same sample provided the 11 T cell receptor beta chains below, sequenced in a study of Graves' ophthalmopathy and Graves' hyperthyroidism. RNA transcripts served as template for amplifying TCR beta CDR3 sequences. RT-PCR was first run with HTBI primers, then multiplex PCR in a second round. TCRdb used MiXCR to reprocess the multiplex PCR reads, holding one entry per CDR3 protein. Of about 480,000 distinct CDR3 sequences in the sample, 13% to 15% are singletons; the top ten hold 8% to 10%. The sample was blood. Receptors originate from a woman between 25 and 40 years old with Graves' ophthalmopathy.

This clonotype was seen many times. The rearrangement joins TRBV28 to TRBJ1-2; 9 bases map to TRBD1. The J segment lost 0 bases and the V segment lost 5 bases, leaving 10 bases of the junction unmatched. The CDR3 spans 17 residues. Per germline, CDR1 MDHEN and CDR2 SYDVKM. DNA of the CDR3: TGTGCCAGCAGTACCCGGACAGGGGCCTCCCCTAACTATGGCTACACCTTC. Its protein product is CASSTRTGASPNYGYTF.

This clonotype was detected ten times or more. V is TRBV28 and J is TRBJ2-1; 14 positions match TRBD2. With 7 bases clipped from V and 1 base from J, the junction kept 9 bases outside the gene matches. The germline gives CDR1 MDHEN, CDR2 SYDVKM. The CDR3 runs 18 residues. Here the CDR3 reads CASIPGLAGGRSYNEQFF. The DNA of the CDR3 is TGTGCCAGCATTCCAGGACTAGCGGGAGGCCGGTCCTACAATGAGCAGTTCTTC.

The table lists this clonotype with many counts. The chain combines TRBV27 with TRBJ1-1; TRBD1 aligns across 9 bases. The V segment lost 2 bases and the J segment 8 bases; nucleotides outside the gene matches: 6. The CDR3 covers 14 residues. Germline CDR1 and CDR2: MNHEY and SMNVEV (reference sequence). The DNA for the CDR3 is TGTGCCAGCAGTTTACACTTGGGACAGGGAGAAGCTTTCTTT. It codes for CASSLHLGQGEAFF.

This clonotype occurred many times. The genes are TRBV6-1 and TRBJ2-7, with D possibly being TRBD2 (7 bases). This CDR3 has 15 amino acids. Trimming removed 7 bases from V and 1 base from J, with 17 bases in between. Germline V gene data show CDR1 as MNHNS and CDR2 as SASEGT. CDR3 in amino acids: CASTQGLAESYEQYF. The CDR3 nucleotides are TGTGCCAGCACTCAGGGGCTAGCGGAGTCCTACGAGCAGTACTTC.

This clonotype has at least ten counts. This chain joins TRBV20-1 and TRBJ2-5, with 8 bases fitting TRBD2. The CDR3 is 17 amino acids. The ends lost 1 base at V and 1 base at J; junction bases unmatched: 11. CDR1 and CDR2 from the germline V gene are DFQATT and SNEGSKA (reference sequence). CDR3 in DNA: TGCAGTGCTAGAGGGCGGCCTTTAGCGGGGTCCCAAGAGACCCAGTACTTC. This codes for CSARGRPLAGSQETQYF.

V gene TRBV6-2 or TRBV6-3 combines with J gene TRBJ2-7; 9 bases match TRBD1. J was trimmed by 0 bases and V by 2 bases; bases with no gene match: 8. This CDR3 is built from 17 residues. The germline V gene encodes CDR1 MNHEY and CDR2 SVGEGT. The CDR3 spells CASSYPIDRGASYEQYF. Here the CDR3 DNA reads TGTGCCAGCAGTTACCCCATTGACAGGGGGGCCTCCTACGAGCAGTACTTC.

In this sample, this clonotype turned up many times. The chain joins TRBV13 to TRBJ2-7, with 7 bases identical to TRBD1. This CDR3 has 14 residues. Per the germline V gene, CDR1 is PRHDT and CDR2 is FYEKMQ (reference sequence). V lost 4 bases, J lost 4 bases, and 7 bases stayed unmatched. This CDR3 reads CASSSRGSGYEQYF. CDR3 DNA: TGTGCCAGCAGCTCCAGGGGGTCCGGATACGAGCAGTACTTC.

This clonotype was seen ten or more times. The chain employs TRBV6-2 or TRBV6-3 and TRBJ2-7; 7 bases line up with TRBD1. V was pared by 0 bases and J by 2 bases, with 13 bases of the junction left unmatched. Germline CDR1 and CDR2: MNHEY and SVGEGT. This CDR3 contains 18 residues. CDR3 amino acids: CASSYSGQTLGSTYEQYF. In DNA, the CDR3 is TGTGCCAGCAGTTACTCGGGACAGACCCTTGGGTCGACCTACGAGCAGTACTTC.

This chain joins TRBV30 and TRBJ1-1, with 9 bases that match TRBD1. V gave up 2 bases and J gave up 1 base; unmatched junction bases: 8. The CDR3 is 16 residues long. CDR1 is GTSNPN and CDR2 is SVGIG in the germline V gene (reference sequence). CDR3 coding DNA: TGTGCCTGGAGTTCACAGGGGGCCCTTAGGAACACTGAAGCTTTCTTT. Its protein product is CAWSSQGALRNTEAFF.

This clonotype was detected a few times. This sequence joins TRBV19 and TRBJ2-2, with a possible D match to TRBD2 (5 bases). This CDR3 contains 16 residues. CDR1 is LNHDA, CDR2 SQIVND, per germline (reference sequence). Trimming stripped 1 base from V and 4 bases from J, with 13 bases between. The CDR3: CASSIVSSSGTGELFF. For the CDR3, the DNA is TGTGCCAGTAGTATAGTGTCTAGCTCGGGCACCGGGGAGCTGTTTTTT.

This clonotype was detected ten times or more. The rearrangement uses TRBV14 and TRBJ2-7; TRBD2 agrees at 9 bases. Losses at the gene ends were 5 bases for V and 5 bases for J; bases not matched to a gene: 7. The CDR3 loop spans 14 amino acids. In germline, CDR1 is SGHDN, CDR2 FVKESK. This CDR3 is CASSNALAGNEQYF. The CDR3 DNA is TGTGCCAGCAGCAACGCCCTAGCGGGGAACGAGCAGTACTTC. Supplemented by reference TRBV14 and TRBJ2-7, the full variable domain reads EAGVTQFPSHSVIEKGQTVTLRCDPISGHDNLYWYRRVMGKEIKFLLHFVKESKQDESGMPNNRFLAERTGGTYSTLKVQPAELEDSGVYFCASSNALAGNEQYFGPGTRLTVT.